Sequencing of this TCR beta chain was carried out in a study of blood T cell repertoires in COVID-19. The CDR3 covers 15 residues. V lost 1 base, J lost 4 bases, and 13 bases lay in between. Germline CDR1 and CDR2: LGHDT and YNNKEL (reference sequence). Seattle patients were enrolled while actively infected and followed longitudinally. Assay: immunoSEQ multiplex PCR; the TCRdb copy retains only in-frame clones and omits some. This table has some 200,000 clones, around 84% appearing once. The chain joins TRBV3-1 (or the pseudogene TRBV3-2) to TRBJ1-1; D might be TRBD1 (5 bases). The sequence came from an elderly woman with COVID-19, enrolled during active disease. The sequenced material came from peripheral blood. The CDR3 nucleotides read TGTGCCAGCAGCCAAGGTTGGGGGGATGGCACTGAAGCTTTCTTT. Its translation is CASSQGWGDGTEAFF.